These T cell receptor beta chains were read from a single sample in a study of technical replicates of blood from several donors. The data were produced by immunoSEQ multiplex PCR, yet TCRdb's version contains in-frame clones alone and is incomplete. Of tens of thousands of clones in the sample, under 95% were seen once. The sequencing sample was made of T cells isolated from PBMCs. The origin of the receptors is a human donor in good health. Each CDR3 is given with its conserved first and last residue. The D gene is left open where the match is weak. Part of the rows lack a size; the others show once, few, many or a class for expanded clones.

NA,13,TRBJ1-1,TRBV13,NA,TGTGCCAGCAGCTTAAACCCATTATCGGGGGCTTTCTTT,CASSLNPLSGAFF
NA,14,TRBJ2-5,TRBV7-2,NA,TGTGCCAGCAGCTTAGGGTATAGACAAGAGACCCAGTACTTC,CASSLGYRQETQYF
NA,14,TRBJ2-7,TRBV30,NA,TGTGCCTGGAGTTTCCTAGAAGAATCCTACGAGCAGTACTTC,CAWSFLEESYEQYF
TRBD1,15,TRBJ1-1,TRBV4-1,NA,TGCGCCAGCAGCCAGTCAGGGGGCCGAGTAACTGAAGCTTTCTTT,CASSQSGGRVTEAFF
NA,14,TRBJ1-4,TRBV9,NA,TGTGCCAGCAGCGTGACAGGTGGTAATGAAAAACTGTTTTTT,CASSVTGGNEKLFF
NA,16,TRBJ1-5,TRBV4-1,NA,TGCGCCAGCAGCCAAGATAATACCCCGGCGGGTGGGCCCCAGCATTTT,CASSQDNTPAGGPQHF
TRBD1,14,TRBJ2-7,TRBV19,once,TGTGCCAGTAGTATAGGGACAGGAGCCTACGAGCAGTACTTC,CASSIGTGAYEQYF
NA,9,TRBJ2-1,TRBV6-1,NA,TGTGCCAGTAGCAATGAGCAGTTCTTC,CASSNEQFF
NA,13,TRBJ2-1,TRBV6-4,NA,TGTGCCAGCAGTGACCGGGACAACAATGAGCAGTTCTTC,CASSDRDNNEQFF
TRBD2,16,TRBJ2-1,TRBV19,once,TGTGCCAGTAGTATGAGGCCGGGACTAGCGGCCTCTACGCAGTTCTTC,CASSMRPGLAASTQFF
NA,13,TRBJ2-3,TRBV28,NA,TGTGCCAGCCTTGCCGGGAGCGTGGATACGCAGTATTTT,CASLAGSVDTQYF
TRBD2,13,TRBJ2-7,TRBV12-5,once,TGTGCTAGTGGTTTGGCAGGGAGGGACGAGCAGTACTTC,CASGLAGRDEQYF
NA,14,TRBJ1-4,TRBV7-9,few,TGTGCCAGCAGTTTGATGGGGGGAAATGAAAAACTGTTTTTT,CASSLMGGNEKLFF
TRBD1,13,TRBJ2-1,TRBV11-3,NA,TGTGCCAGCAGCGAGGGGGCCCCCAATGAGCAGTTCTTC,CASSEGAPNEQFF
NA,13,TRBJ2-3,TRBV5-6,NA,TGTGCCAGCAGCTTGGGGAGGTGGGATACGCAGTATTTT,CASSLGRWDTQYF
NA,13,TRBJ2-7,TRBV28,NA,TGTGCCAGCAGTTTGAGGGTCAACTACGAGCAGTACTTC,CASSLRVNYEQYF
TRBD1,15,TRBJ1-4,TRBV5-1,NA,TGCGCCAGCAGCTTGGAGACAGGGTCCAATGAAAAACTGTTTTTT,CASSLETGSNEKLFF
NA,12,TRBJ2-3,TRBV30,NA,TGTGCCTGGAGTTTTAACACAGATACGCAGTATTTT,CAWSFNTDTQYF
NA,14,TRBJ2-7,TRBV28,NA,TGTGCCAGCAGTGGTGGTCAGATAAACTACGAGCAGTACTTC,CASSGGQINYEQYF
NA,15,TRBJ2-2,TRBV19,NA,TGTGCCAGTGCTGTCTGGAGGGCGAACACCGGGGAGCTGTTTTTT,CASAVWRANTGELFF
NA,13,TRBJ2-5,TRBV5-4,NA,TGTGCCAGCAGCCCCGGGGAGAGGGAGACCCAGTACTTC,CASSPGERETQYF
NA,13,TRBJ1-1,TRBV5-8,NA,TGTGCCAGCAGCGATGGCAGGGAAACTGAAGCTTTCTTT,CASSDGRETEAFF
NA,14,TRBJ1-2,TRBV11-3,NA,TGTGCCAGCAGCTTAGTCGCGACAGACTATGGCTACACCTTC,CASSLVATDYGYTF
NA,13,TRBJ2-2,TRBV5-1,once,TGCGCCAGCAGCTTGGCCTTAACCGGGGAGCTGTTTTTT,CASSLALTGELFF
NA,12,TRBJ1-1,TRBV6-5,once,TGTGCCAGCAGTCCTTCCGACACTGAAGCTTTCTTT,CASSPSDTEAFF
TRBD2,15,TRBJ2-1,TRBV28,NA,TGTGCCAGCAGAGAACTAGCGGGGGACTACAATGAGCAGTTCTTC,CASRELAGDYNEQFF
TRBD1,19,TRBJ1-2,TRBV4-1,NA,TGCGCCAGCAACCCCCCGGACAGGGGTGGTTCCTCCTCTAACTATGGCTACACCTTC,CASNPPDRGGSSSNYGYTF
NA,13,TRBJ2-5,TRBV19,NA,TGTGCCAGTAAGCGGGACACGGAAGAGACCCAGTACTTC,CASKRDTEETQYF
TRBD1,16,TRBJ1-2,TRBV7-9,NA,TGTGCCAGCAGCCCTGATACCGGGACAGATTTCTATGGCTACACCTTC,CASSPDTGTDFYGYTF
TRBD2,15,TRBJ2-7,TRBV27,NA,TGTGCCAGCAGTCCGAAGGCTAGCGGCGCCTACGAGCAGTACTTC,CASSPKASGAYEQYF
NA,11,TRBJ1-2,TRBV7-9,NA,TGTGCCAGCAGCACAACCGCCCGCTACACCTTC,CASSTTARYTF
NA,16,TRBJ2-3,TRBV12-5,NA,TGTGCTAGTGGTTTGGTACTACACGGGGGCACAGATACGCAGTATTTT,CASGLVLHGGTDTQYF
TRBD1,15,TRBJ1-2,TRBV6-6,NA,TGTGCCAGCAGTTACGGTTCGGGACAGGGTCATGGCTACACCTTC,CASSYGSGQGHGYTF
TRBD1,14,TRBJ2-5,TRBV7-9,NA,TGTGCCAGCAGCTTGGACAGGAGAGAAGAGACCCAGTACTTC,CASSLDRREETQYF
NA,16,TRBJ2-1,TRBV15,NA,TGTGCCACCAGTACCTTCGCGGGGCCCTCGTACAATGAGCAGTTCTTC,CATSTFAGPSYNEQFF
NA,14,TRBJ2-7,TRBV19,NA,TGTGCCAGTAGTATTCCCGCAGGCAGCTACGAGCAGTACTTC,CASSIPAGSYEQYF
TRBD2,17,TRBJ2-1,TRBV6-1,NA,TGTGCCAGCAGTGAAGGCCCTACTTGGACTAGAGGGAATGAGCAGTTCTTC,CASSEGPTWTRGNEQFF
TRBD1,13,TRBJ2-1,TRBV6-5,NA,TGTGCCATCGGACAGGGGGTGACCAATGAGCAGTTCTTC,CAIGQGVTNEQFF
NA,15,TRBJ2-2,TRBV6-4,NA,TGTGCCAGCAGTGAACGGAGTTTAGTCACCGGGGAGCTGTTTTTT,CASSERSLVTGELFF
TRBD1,15,TRBJ1-2,TRBV6-1,NA,TGTGCCAGCAGTCGCGGACAGGGGGCAGACTATGGCTACACCTTC,CASSRGQGADYGYTF
NA,13,TRBJ1-5,TRBV5-6,NA,TGTGCCAGCAGCGTCTCGGGCAATCAGCCCCAGCATTTT,CASSVSGNQPQHF
NA,14,TRBJ1-5,TRBV7-6,NA,TGTGCCAGCAGCTTAGGGGGGCTTAATCAGCCCCAGCATTTT,CASSLGGLNQPQHF
NA,14,TRBJ1-5,TRBV19,NA,TGTGCCAGTAGTACACAGGGTTGGGATCAGCCCCAGCATTTT,CASSTQGWDQPQHF
NA,14,TRBJ1-1,TRBV5-8,NA,TGTGCCAGCAGCTTGGGGGGCGGGGACACTGAAGCTTTCTTT,CASSLGGGDTEAFF
NA,15,TRBJ2-1,TRBV11-3,once,TGTGCCAGCAGCTTAGATAGGGGAACCTACAATGAGCAGTTCTTC,CASSLDRGTYNEQFF
NA,12,TRBJ2-3,TRBV9,NA,TGTGCCAGCAGCTCTCCCCCCGATACGCAGTATTTT,CASSSPPDTQYF
NA,9,TRBJ1-3,TRBV7-9,NA,TGTGCCCTTGGAAACACCATATATTTT,CALGNTIYF
TRBD2,15,TRBJ2-7,TRBV5-1,NA,TGCGCCAGCAGCCCAGTGACTAGCGGGTCCTACGAGCAGTACTTC,CASSPVTSGSYEQYF
NA,15,TRBJ2-5,TRBV27,NA,TGTGCCAGCAGTACTTTGTCTCACGGCCAAGAGACCCAGTACTTC,CASSTLSHGQETQYF
NA,12,TRBJ2-7,TRBV30,once,TGTGCCTGGAGTTCCGACACCTACGAGCAGTACTTC,CAWSSDTYEQYF
NA,16,TRBJ2-4,TRBV6-5,once,TGTGCCAGCAGTTACGCTCAGGGACTAGCCAAAAACATTCAGTACTTC,CASSYAQGLAKNIQYF
NA,11,TRBJ2-2,TRBV5-4,NA,TGTGCCAGCAGCTCACAAGGGGAGCTGTTTTTT,CASSSQGELFF
NA,9,TRBJ2-1,TRBV29-1,NA,TGCAGCGTCTCCTATGAGCAGTTCTTC,CSVSYEQFF
NA,14,TRBJ1-5,TRBV5-6,NA,TGTGCCAGCAGCTTGAGGCGCGGGGCTCAGCCCCAGCATTTT,CASSLRRGAQPQHF
NA,15,TRBJ1-5,TRBV30,NA,TGTGCCTGGAGTGGTTCGACAGGACCCAATCAGCCCCAGCATTTT,CAWSGSTGPNQPQHF
NA,13,TRBJ1-2,TRBV5-6,NA,TGTGCCAGCAGCTCAGGCAGGGTCTATGGCTACACCTTC,CASSSGRVYGYTF
TRBD1,15,TRBJ1-1,TRBV9,once,TGTGCCAGCAGCGCCACGACAGGGATGAACACTGAAGCTTTCTTT,CASSATTGMNTEAFF
NA,13,TRBJ2-3,TRBV6-5,NA,TGTGCCTCCGCGGGCGGGCCCACAGATACGCAGTATTTT,CASAGGPTDTQYF
NA,15,TRBJ1-5,TRBV19,NA,TGTGCCAGTAGTATAGAATACGGGGTAGGCCAGCCCCAGCATTTT,CASSIEYGVGQPQHF
TRBD1,14,TRBJ2-3,TRBV5-1,NA,TGCGCCAGCAGCTCCGACAGGGGGTCAGATACGCAGTATTTT,CASSSDRGSDTQYF